The 26 T cell receptor beta chains below were found in one sample sequenced in a study of beta chain features in type 1 diabetes. Expressed TCRB transcripts got sequenced, as all isolated RNA was reverse transcribed. The data were produced by immunoSEQ multiplex PCR, yet TCRdb's version contains in-frame clones alone and is incomplete. Of 250,000 to 350,000 clones listed, 13% to 15% are singletons. The sequenced sample consisted of central memory CD4+ T cells from blood. The receptors originated from a man aged 25 to 45 in good health.

V gene TRBV5-4 combines with J gene TRBJ1-1; 8 nucleotides agree with TRBD1. Losses at the gene ends were 4 bases for V and 2 bases for J; bases not matched to a gene: 7. The CDR3 spans 15 residues. The germline CDR1 and CDR2 sequences are SGHNT and YYREEE (reference sequence). In nucleotides, the CDR3 is TGTGCCAGCAGCGCGGGGACAGGCCTTAACACTGAAGCTTTCTTT. Residues: CASSAGTGLNTEAFF.

This clone has just a few counts. The CDR3: CASSPRQVGELFF. The CDR3 DNA reads TGTGCCAGCAGCCCGCGGCAGGTTGGAGAACTGTTTTTT. The rearrangement uses TRBV7-2 and TRBJ1-4; D gene ambiguous. V lost 5 bases and J 12 bases, leaving 16 bases between the germline ends. The CDR3 totals 13 residues. From germline, CDR1 is SGHTA and CDR2 FQGNSA.

This clone was detected a few times. This chain links TRBV5-4 with TRBJ2-5; 8 bases align to TRBD2. CDR3 size: 15 residues. Germline CDR1 is SGHNT and CDR2 is YYREEE (reference sequence). Unmatched junction bases numbered 10, after V lost 4 bases and J lost 5 bases. CDR3 protein: CASSGTLAGGETQYF. As DNA, the CDR3 is TGTGCCAGCAGCGGGACTCTAGCGGGTGGGGAGACCCAGTACTTC. Variable domain in full (rest from reference TRBV5-4 and TRBJ2-5): ETGVTQSPTHLIKTRGQQVTLRCSSQSGHNTVSWYQQALGQGPQFIFQYYREEENGRGNFPPRFSGLQFPNYSSELNVNALELDDSALYLCASSGTLAGGETQYFGPGTRLLVL.

This clone was counted between two and nine times. The rearrangement uses TRBV4-1 and TRBJ2-1; D remains unclear. Germline V gene lookup returns CDR1 MGHRA and CDR2 YSYEKL. V was trimmed by 1 base and J by 0 bases, leaving 7 bases between them. This CDR3 comprises 15 residues. The CDR3 reads CASSQGANSYNEQFF. The CDR3 bases are TGCGCCAGCAGCCAAGGGGCAAACTCCTACAATGAGCAGTTCTTC.

In this sample, this clone turned up a few times. Here the CDR3 DNA reads TGTGCCAGCAGCGCTCAGGGATGGGGCTACACCTTC. It specifies CASSAQGWGYTF. The chain joins TRBV9 to TRBJ1-2, with D tentatively TRBD1 (5 bases). The CDR3 has 12 amino acids. Trimming removed 3 bases from V and 8 bases from J, with 11 bases in between. Germline assignment: CDR1 SGDLS and CDR2 YYNGEE.

This chain joins TRBV9 and TRBJ2-2, with 9 bases fitting TRBD2. The CDR3 consists of 18 residues. Germline lookup yields CDR1 SGDLS and CDR2 YYNGEE. V lost 4 bases to trimming and J lost 6 bases; unmatched junction nucleotides: 16. In DNA form, the CDR3 reads TGTGCCAGCAGCTCGCTGGGCGGGGGGGCCGTTAAGGCCGGGGAGCTGTTTTTT. Encoded protein: CASSSLGGGAVKAGELFF.

In DNA form, the CDR3 reads TGCGCCAGCAGCCAAGATATGGCGGTGCAGTACTTC. It is translated as CASSQDMAVQYF. V is TRBV4-3 and J is TRBJ2-7, with no clear D. V was pared by 0 bases and J by 9 bases, with 9 bases between. The CDR3 consists of 12 residues. Germline V CDR1 and CDR2: LGHNA, YSLEER.

This clone has only one observation. The J gene is TRBJ2-7, the V gene TRBV2, with 9 bases matching TRBD2. Germline assignment: CDR1 SNHLY and CDR2 FYNNEI. Trimming took 6 bases from V and 3 from J; bases not matched to a gene: 9. The CDR3 consists of 15 residues. Here the CDR3 reads CASSTAGTSYYEQYF. The CDR3 bases are TGTGCCAGCAGCACAGCCGGGACTAGCTACTACGAGCAGTACTTC.

The chain uses TRBV7-8 and TRBJ2-3, with D perhaps matching TRBD2 (6 bases). The V and J ends lost 0 bases and 6 bases respectively, with 13 bases between them. Germline CDR1 reads SGHVS; CDR2 reads FQNEAQ. The CDR3 runs 15 residues. As DNA, the CDR3 is TGTGCCAGCAGCTTAGCGGTCGGGGCGGGGGATACGCAGTATTTT. Translation: CASSLAVGAGDTQYF. The variable domain in full, with the rest retrieved from reference TRBV7-8 and TRBJ2-3, is GAGVSQSPRYKVAKRGQDVALRCDPISGHVSLFWYQQALGQGPEFLTYFQNEAQLDKSGLPSDRFFAERPEGSVSTLKIQRTQQEDSAVYLCASSLAVGAGDTQYFGPGTRLTVL.

This clone was observed a handful of times. The chain uses TRBV4-3 and TRBJ1-6; D is uncertain. This CDR3 has 16 amino acids. V lost 4 bases, J lost 8 bases, and 18 bases lay in between. Per germline, CDR1 LGHNA and CDR2 YSLEER. CDR3 sequence: CASSLTIFADDSPLHF. Written as DNA, the CDR3 is TGCGCCAGCAGCCTCACGATCTTTGCCGACGATTCACCCCTCCACTTT.

V usage is TRBV6-5 and J usage is TRBJ1-4; D unresolved. Germline V gene lookup returns CDR1 MNHEY and CDR2 SVGAGI. V was shortened by 5 bases and J by 8 bases, with 12 bases between the two germline ends. This CDR3 spans 13 amino acids. The DNA of the CDR3 is TGTGCCAGCAGTAAAAGACATGGGGAAAAACTGTTTTTT. The encoded protein is CASSKRHGEKLFF.

The V gene is TRBV30, the J gene TRBJ1-2, with 7 bases lining up with TRBD1. Germline V gives CDR1 GTSNPN, CDR2 SVGIG (reference sequence). V lost 7 bases, J lost 3 bases, and 11 bases stayed unmatched. This CDR3 has 14 amino acids. The DNA for the CDR3 is TGTGCCTCCCCAGTGAGCAGGGGGGACTATGGCTACACCTTC. Its translation is CASPVSRGDYGYTF.

The V gene is TRBV19, the J gene TRBJ1-2; 7 positions agree with TRBD1. The CDR3 runs 14 residues. V shed 0 bases, J shed 8 bases, and the junction held 6 bases outside the gene matches. From germline, CDR1 is LNHDA and CDR2 SQIVND (reference sequence). For the CDR3, the DNA is TGTGCCAGTAGTATAGACTCGACAGGGAAAGGCTACACCTTC. Protein product: CASSIDSTGKGYTF.

J is TRBJ2-1 and V is TRBV2; a possible D gene is TRBD2 (6 bases). The CDR3 consists of 15 residues. The germline V gene has CDR1 SNHLY and CDR2 FYNNEI. Trimming shortened V by 8 bases and J by 4 bases, and 18 bases separated the two germline ends. CDR3 sequence (DNA): TGTGCCAGCGGAGCGAATGGGGACTCTTACAATGAGCAGTTCTTC. It is translated as CASGANGDSYNEQFF. Looking up the rest from reference TRBV2 and TRBJ2-1 gives the full variable domain: EPEVTQTPSHQVTQMGQEVILRCVPISNHLYFYWYRQILGQKVEFLVSFYNNEISEKSEIFDDQFSVERPDGSNFTLKIRSTKLEDSAMYFCASGANGDSYNEQFFGPGTRLTVL.

There are a few counts of this clone. The chain combines TRBV30 with TRBJ2-3; the D call may be TRBD1 or TRBD2 (5 bases each). The CDR3 runs to 15 residues. The V end lost 3 bases, the J end lost 3 bases, and 16 bases lay between the germline ends. In germline, CDR1 is GTSNPN, CDR2 SVGIG (reference sequence). CDR3 amino acids: CAWSLRAGWTDTQYF. The CDR3 nucleotides read TGTGCCTGGAGCTTGAGGGCAGGGTGGACAGATACGCAGTATTTT.

This chain connects TRBV7-2 to TRBJ1-6; D perhaps matches TRBD1 (5 bases). The CDR3 contains 14 residues. V shed 2 bases and J shed 7 bases, with 9 bases lying between them. Germline V gives CDR1 SGHTA, CDR2 FQGNSA. The CDR3 protein is CASSLNRKNSPLHF. In nucleotides, the CDR3 is TGTGCCAGCAGCTTAAACAGGAAAAATTCACCCCTCCACTTT.

The rearrangement uses TRBV11-2 and TRBJ1-5; 8 bases align to TRBD1. V was clipped by 2 bases and J by 4 bases; unmatched bases: 4. The CDR3 contains 15 residues. Per the germline V gene, CDR1 is SGHAT and CDR2 is FQNNGV. This CDR3 reads CASSLQGAKNQPQHF. Written as DNA, the CDR3 is TGTGCCAGCAGCTTACAGGGGGCAAAAAATCAGCCCCAGCATTTT.

The CDR3 is CASSMAVNEKLFF. The DNA for the CDR3 is TGTGCCAGCAGTATGGCCGTTAATGAAAAACTGTTTTTT. This chain links TRBV6-1 with TRBJ1-4; D is undetermined. Germline CDR1 MNHNS, CDR2 SASEGT. With 5 bases removed from V and 4 bases from J, the gap between germline ends came to 8 bases. This CDR3 has 13 residues.

In its sample, this clone was seen many times. This chain joins TRBV7-2 and TRBJ2-5, with TRBD2 matching over 9 bases. The V gene end was trimmed by 2 bases and the J gene end by 1 base; junction bases not matched to a gene: 2. The CDR3 is made up of 15 amino acids. Germline V CDR1 and CDR2: SGHTA, FQGNSA. CDR3 DNA sequence: TGTGCCAGCAGCTTACTAGCGGGGACCCAAGAGACCCAGTACTTC. Encoded protein: CASSLLAGTQETQYF.

This clone was seen once. The V gene is TRBV7-2, the J gene TRBJ2-7; no clear D gene. Germline assignment: CDR1 SGHTA and CDR2 FQGNSA. V dropped 0 bases and J dropped 2 bases, with 11 bases sitting between them. The CDR3 is made up of 15 amino acids. The CDR3 coding sequence is TGTGCCAGCAGCTTAGCGCAGAAGCTCCCCTACGAGCAGTACGTC. Its protein product is CASSLAQKLPYEQYV.

The rearrangement uses TRBV7-9 and TRBJ2-5; D possibly corresponds to TRBD2 (7 bases). Germline-derived CDR1 and CDR2 are SEHNR and FQNEAQ (reference sequence). V was trimmed by 1 base and J by 2 bases, leaving 14 bases between them. CDR3 length equals 16 residues. CDR3 sequence reads: CASSLDGGPIQETQYF. The CDR3 region has the DNA TGTGCCAGCAGCTTAGACGGGGGGCCCATACAAGAGACCCAGTACTTC.

The chain has TRBV4-2 and TRBJ2-5; 11 bases map to TRBD2. CDR1 and CDR2 from the germline V gene are LGHNA and YNFKEQ. The CDR3 consists of 15 residues. Trimming at V came to 4 bases and at J to 3 bases, leaving 4 bases not matched to a gene. Here the CDR3 reads CASSPLAGAEETQYF. Written as DNA, the CDR3 is TGTGCCAGCAGCCCACTAGCGGGAGCTGAAGAGACCCAGTACTTC.

This clone was seen only a few times. The chain employs TRBV5-6 and TRBJ1-2; D is unresolved. V was cut by 0 bases and J by 5 bases, with 5 bases left in between. The CDR3 has 12 residues. Looked up from germline, CDR1 is SGHDT and CDR2 is YYEEEE. In DNA form, the CDR3 reads TGTGCCAGCAGCTTGGCAAGATATGGCTACACCTTC. This codes for CASSLARYGYTF.

This clone came up many times. Other DNA sequences from this sample encode an identical CDR3 as well. This chain connects TRBV19 to TRBJ1-5; D is undetermined. CDR3 length: 15 residues. Trimming took 7 bases from V and 2 from J, leaving 15 bases between them. Germline CDR1 and CDR2: LNHDA and SQIVND (reference sequence). The CDR3 DNA sequence: TGTGCCAGTACGTCAGGTGGCGGAGGCAATCAGCCCCAGCATTTT. Protein sequence: CASTSGGGGNQPQHF.

The chain carries TRBV7-2 and TRBJ2-3; TRBD1 aligns across 8 bases. Germline trimming cut 2 bases from V and 0 bases from J; bases unmatched to any gene: 10. Per germline, CDR1 SGHTA and CDR2 FQGNSA. The CDR3 consists of 18 residues. CDR3 nucleotides: TGTGCCAGCAGCTTATTCCTTTCAGGGGGCCATAGCACAGATACGCAGTATTTT. Translating it yields CASSLFLSGGHSTDTQYF.

The chain employs TRBV5-8 and TRBJ2-5; D gene ambiguous. Looked up from germline, CDR1 is SGHTS and CDR2 is YDEGEE. The V end lost 2 bases, the J end lost 5 bases, and 10 bases lay between the germline ends. The CDR3 loop spans 13 amino acids. The CDR3: CASSFWNPETQYF. CDR3 nucleotides: TGTGCCAGCAGCTTCTGGAACCCGGAGACCCAGTACTTC.